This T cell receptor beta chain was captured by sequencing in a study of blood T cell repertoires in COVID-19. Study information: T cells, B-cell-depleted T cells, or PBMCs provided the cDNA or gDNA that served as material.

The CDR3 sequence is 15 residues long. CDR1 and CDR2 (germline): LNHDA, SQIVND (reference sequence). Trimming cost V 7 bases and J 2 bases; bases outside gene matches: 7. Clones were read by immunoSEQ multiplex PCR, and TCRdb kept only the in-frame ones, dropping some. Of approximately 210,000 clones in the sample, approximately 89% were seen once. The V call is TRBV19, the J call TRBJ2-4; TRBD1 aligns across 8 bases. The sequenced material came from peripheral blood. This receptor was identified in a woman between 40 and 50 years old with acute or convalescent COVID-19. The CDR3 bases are TGTGCCAGTAACAATGCCAGGGGGCCCAAAAACATTCAGTACTTC. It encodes CASNNARGPKNIQYF.